The 26 T cell receptor beta chains presented below share a single source sample, sequenced in a study of blood T cell repertoires in COVID-19 (dated by TCRdb to the early 2020s). Library construction relied on the immunoSEQ multiplex PCR assay. TCRdb limited this immuneACCESS table to in-frame rearrangements with V and J called. A share of clones is missing; checked studies link under half to unresolved V genes, and the rest is unexplained. Here the sample has some 260,000 clones; less than 85% occur a single time. Clones ranked in the top ten supply roughly 3.1% of the sample. Source material: peripheral blood. These TCRs come from a woman aged 18-29 years with acute or convalescent COVID-19.

This clone has a single count. The chain has TRBV5-1 and TRBJ1-2; tentative D call: TRBD1 (6 bases). This CDR3 is built from 13 residues. Trimming removed 1 base at V and 5 bases at J, with 9 bases between. Germline lookup yields CDR1 SGHRS and CDR2 YFSETQ. The CDR3 is CASSLFTGYGYTF. In DNA, the CDR3 is TGCGCCAGCAGCTTGTTCACAGGGTATGGCTACACCTTC. The full variable domain, with the rest looked up from reference TRBV5-1 and TRBJ1-2, is KAGVTQTPRYLIKTRGQQVTLSCSPISGHRSVSWYQQTPGQGLQFLFEYFSETQRNKGNFPGRFSGRQFSNSRSEMNVSTLELGDSALYLCASSLFTGYGYTFGSGTRLTVV.

CDR3 amino acids: CASSPRTSGSGNTGELFF. The DNA of the CDR3 is TGTGCCAGCTCACCGAGGACTAGCGGGTCAGGGAACACCGGGGAGCTGTTTTTT. The chain recombines TRBV18 with TRBJ2-2; 11 nucleotides agree with TRBD2. The CDR3 consists of 18 residues. V lost 3 bases and J lost 1; bases outside the gene matches: 7. Germline V gene sequence: CDR1 KGHSH, CDR2 LQKENI.

V gene TRBV28 combines with J gene TRBJ1-6, with D tentatively TRBD1 (5 bases). With 6 bases removed from V and 9 bases from J, the gap between germline ends came to 12 bases. The germline CDR1 and CDR2 sequences are MDHEN and SYDVKM. The CDR3 contains 13 residues. DNA of the CDR3: TGTGCCAGCAGAGGGGATGCGAGTTCACCCCTCCACTTT. Translating gives CASRGDASSPLHF.

CDR3 DNA sequence: TGTGCCATCAGCCTGTCTAGCGGGAGGGCCGGGGAGCAGTACTTC. It yields the protein CAISLSSGRAGEQYF. The rearrangement uses TRBV10-3 and TRBJ2-7; TRBD2 agrees at 12 bases. The CDR3 extends over 15 amino acids. V lost 6 bases, J lost 7 bases, and 10 bases stayed unmatched. Germline CDR1 is ENHRY and CDR2 is SYGVKD.

This sequence joins TRBV27 and TRBJ1-2; no firm D call. V was clipped by 9 bases and J by 4 bases, with 12 bases between them. This CDR3 spans 12 amino acids. Germline V lookup: CDR1 MNHEY, CDR2 SMNVEV (reference sequence). CDR3 in amino acids: CASSGNGYGYTF. CDR3 coding DNA: TGTGCCAGTTCGGGGAATGGCTATGGCTACACCTTC.

The chain couples TRBV9 to TRBJ2-7, with TRBD2 identical over 8 bases. In germline, CDR1 is SGDLS, CDR2 YYNGEE. The trim removed 0 bases at V and 7 bases at J, leaving 9 bases unmatched. The CDR3 is made up of 15 amino acids. CDR3 DNA sequence: TGTGCCAGCAGCGTAGGAGCGGGAGCCCCGGGGGAGCAGTACTTC. This gives the protein CASSVGAGAPGEQYF.

This chain connects TRBV28 to TRBJ2-5, with 7 bases fitting TRBD1. V gave up 1 base and J gave up 2 bases; unmatched junction bases: 4. Germline values: CDR1 MDHEN, CDR2 SYDVKM. There are 15 residues in the CDR3. This CDR3 is CASSLFRDRQETQYF. In nucleotides, the CDR3 is TGTGCCAGCAGTTTATTCCGGGACAGACAAGAGACCCAGTACTTC.

J is TRBJ2-7 and V is TRBV6-5; 11 bases align to TRBD2. The CDR3 loop spans 15 amino acids. V lost 6 bases, J lost 2 bases, and 6 bases stayed unmatched. CDR1 MNHEY and CDR2 SVGAGI come from the germline V gene. The CDR3 DNA follows: TGTGCCAGCAGACAGACTAGCGGGACTACCTACGAGCAGTACTTC. Its protein product is CASRQTSGTTYEQYF.

In its sample, this clone ranks as medium-sized (0.01 to 0.1%). V is TRBV6-2 or TRBV6-3 and J is TRBJ1-4, with 9 bases matching TRBD1. V was pared by 6 bases and J by 7 bases, with 9 bases of the junction left unmatched. This CDR3 is 15 amino acids long. Germline CDR1 is MNHEY and CDR2 is SVGEGT. The CDR3 here is CASSGSGTGLEKLFF. As DNA, the CDR3 is TGTGCCAGCAGCGGGAGCGGGACAGGGCTTGAAAAACTGTTTTTT.

The J gene is TRBJ1-5, the V gene TRBV28; D ambiguous. Germline CDR1 reads MDHEN; CDR2 reads SYDVKM. The ends were cut back, 4 bases at V and 1 base at J, with 14 bases in the middle. CDR3 length: 16 amino acids. CDR3 protein: CASSSPRLGSNQPQHF. The CDR3 bases are TGTGCCAGCAGTTCTCCCCGTCTAGGAAGCAATCAGCCCCAGCATTTT.

The chain joins TRBV6-2 or TRBV6-3 to TRBJ2-7; D uncertain. CDR1 and CDR2 (germline): MNHEY, SVGEGT. The ends were cut back, 6 bases at V and 2 bases at J, with 11 bases in the middle. The CDR3 loop spans 13 amino acids. CDR3 DNA sequence: TGTGCCAGCAGCCTTCAGGAAACCTACGAGCAGTACTTC. It encodes CASSLQETYEQYF.

CDR3 DNA: TGTGCCAGCAGCTTGTCTGCGACAGGGGCTCAGCCCCAGCATTTT. Its protein is CASSLSATGAQPQHF. The chain carries TRBV7-9 and TRBJ1-5; 8 nucleotides match TRBD1. Germline-derived CDR1 and CDR2 are SEHNR and FQNEAQ (reference sequence). V dropped 3 bases and J dropped 6; count of bases not matched to a gene: 7. The CDR3 consists of 15 residues.

The genes are TRBV7-2 and TRBJ1-6, with a weak D call TRBD1 (6 bases). The CDR3 covers 15 residues. Trimming left V 5 bases short and J 9 bases short, with 17 bases between. CDR1 is SGHTA, CDR2 FQGNSA, per germline. Here the CDR3 reads CASSGGHGLGSPLHF. The CDR3 coding sequence is TGTGCCAGCAGCGGGGGACACGGATTGGGTTCACCCCTCCACTTT.

Only one count was recorded for this clone. The chain links TRBV7-3 to TRBJ2-7, with 12 bases aligning to TRBD1. V lost 3 bases and J lost 5; bases outside the gene matches: 5. The CDR3 runs to 15 residues. Germline V gives CDR1 SGHTA, CDR2 FQGTGA. CDR3 in amino acids: CASSLGTGGQDEQYF. The CDR3 region has the DNA TGTGCCAGCAGCTTGGGGACAGGGGGCCAGGACGAGCAGTACTTC.

A single count supports this clone. The chain combines TRBV2 with TRBJ1-4; weak D call: TRBD1 (5 bases). Looked up from germline, CDR1 is SNHLY and CDR2 is FYNNEI. V was pared by 8 bases and J by 10 bases, with 20 bases between. There are 14 residues in the CDR3. The CDR3 bases are TGTGCCAGCGGAACCGGGACTCAGATGGCAAAACTGTTTTTT. Protein product: CASGTGTQMAKLFF.

V is TRBV30 and J is TRBJ2-3; 9 bases map to TRBD2. The CDR3 is 15 amino acids. The V gene end was trimmed by 4 bases and the J gene end by 4 bases; junction bases not matched to a gene: 9. CDR1 and CDR2 (germline): GTSNPN, SVGIG (reference sequence). The CDR3 coding sequence is TGTGCCTGGATGGGCGGGAGGGCCCTTCCAGATACGCAGTATTTT. It codes for CAWMGGRALPDTQYF. The full variable domain, rest sourced from reference TRBV30 and TRBJ2-3, is SQTIHQWPATLVQPVGSPLSLECTVEGTSNPNLYWYRQAAGRGLQLLFYSVGIGQISSEVPQNLSASRPQDRQFILSSKKLLLSDSGFYLCAWMGGRALPDTQYFGPGTRLTVL.

The CDR3 bases are TGTGCCAGCAGCTTGCTAGCGGGGGGAGATTCCTACAATGAGCAGTTCTTC. As protein: CASSLLAGGDSYNEQFF. The genes are TRBV5-6 and TRBJ2-1, with 11 bases identical to TRBD2. The CDR3 has 17 amino acids. V shed 1 base and J 1 base; nucleotides not matched to a gene: 4. Germline-derived CDR1 and CDR2 are SGHDT and YYEEEE. Supplemented by reference TRBV5-6 and TRBJ2-1, the full variable domain reads DAGVTQSPTHLIKTRGQQVTLRCSPKSGHDTVSWYQQALGQGPQFIFQYYEEEERQRGNFPDRFSGHQFPNYSSELNVNALLLGDSALYLCASSLLAGGDSYNEQFFGPGTRLTVL.

The V and J genes are TRBV5-3 and TRBJ2-6; perhaps TRBD1 as D (5 bases). TRBV5-3 is given ORF status, its function remaining uncertain. The CDR3 length is 19 residues. Trimming removed 4 bases from V and 0 bases from J, with 20 bases in between. The CDR3 loop is CARSRIHTREFSGANVLTF. Here the CDR3 DNA reads TGTGCCAGAAGCCGAATACACACCAGGGAATTCTCTGGGGCCAACGTCCTGACTTTC.

The chain uses TRBV2 and TRBJ2-1, with 9 bases identical to TRBD2. V lost 4 bases, J lost 2 bases, and 9 bases stayed unmatched. Per germline, CDR1 SNHLY and CDR2 FYNNEI. The CDR3 is 17 residues long. CDR3 sequence (DNA): TGTGCCAGCAGTGCTATGCTAGCGGGGACTCCCTACAATGAGCAGTTCTTC. Protein product: CASSAMLAGTPYNEQFF.

V and J are TRBV10-2 and TRBJ1-2; D remains unclear. The CDR3 loop spans 12 amino acids. Looked up from germline, CDR1 is WSHSY and CDR2 is SAAADI. V gave up 6 bases and J gave up 3 bases, with 8 bases separating them. CDR3 sequence (DNA): TGCGCCAGCAGCCCCGGGGACTATGGCTACACCTTC. Protein sequence: CASSPGDYGYTF.

This chain connects TRBV18 to TRBJ2-3; TRBD2 aligns across 7 bases. Germline loops: CDR1 KGHSH, CDR2 LQKENI. The junction had 6 bases not matched to a gene; V was cut back by 3 bases and J by 3 bases. This CDR3 is built from 15 residues. DNA for the CDR3: TGTGCCAGCTCACCTCCCGGACTAGAGACAGATACGCAGTATTTT. Translation: CASSPPGLETDTQYF.

This clone was observed a single time. This chain uses TRBV7-9 with TRBJ1-1, with 7 nucleotides matching TRBD1. The junction had 7 bases not matched to a gene; V was cut back by 5 bases and J by 1 base. Germline CDR1 reads SEHNR; CDR2 reads FQNEAQ (reference sequence). This CDR3 is 15 amino acids long. The CDR3: CASSLGTARNTEAFF. The CDR3 region has the DNA TGTGCCAGCAGCCTGGGGACAGCGAGGAACACTGAAGCTTTCTTT.

This sequence joins TRBV6-5 and TRBJ2-3; D might be TRBD1 (6 bases). CDR3 length: 14 amino acids. Germline CDR1 reads MNHEY; CDR2 reads SVGAGI. Trimming left V 6 bases short and J 5 bases short, with 15 bases between. The CDR3 here is CASSPGTTQDTQYF. As DNA, the CDR3 is TGTGCCAGCAGCCCCGGGACAACCCAAGATACGCAGTATTTT.

The J gene is TRBJ1-4, the V gene TRBV18; the match to TRBD1 covers 8 bases. V was pared by 4 bases and J by 6 bases, with 4 bases of the junction left unmatched. The CDR3 is 14 residues long. In germline, CDR1 is KGHSH, CDR2 LQKENI. The CDR3 reads CASSLRQGYEKLFF. CDR3 sequence (DNA): TGTGCCAGCTCACTACGACAGGGGTATGAAAAACTGTTTTTT.

V usage is TRBV6-5 and J usage is TRBJ2-2; possibly TRBD2 for D (5 bases). V lost 7 bases to trimming and J lost 0 bases, with 12 bases between them. CDR3 length: 15 amino acids. Germline CDR1 is MNHEY and CDR2 is SVGAGI. As DNA, the CDR3 is TGTGCCAGCAAGGGAGAGCGCTCGAACACCGGGGAGCTGTTTTTT. Translation gives CASKGERSNTGELFF.

This clone was observed a handful of times. One junction end disagrees with the germline gene, perhaps due to a read error. This chain links TRBV19 with TRBJ1-6; D is possibly TRBD1 (6 bases). The CDR3 spans 13 residues. Germline V gene sequence: CDR1 LNHDA, CDR2 SQIVND (reference sequence). CDR3 protein: CASSISIVGTINF. CDR3 bases: TGTGCCAGTAGTATAAGTATCGTTGGGACAATCAACTTT.